Described below is a single T cell receptor beta chain sequence and its context. Its antigen is still unknown. This record belongs to a study of T cell responses to AZD1222 COVID-19 vaccine. In germline, CDR1 is MGHRA, CDR2 YSYEKL. V was clipped by 4 bases and J by 7 bases, with 12 bases between them. There are 13 residues in the CDR3. Overall study findings and caveats: Nearly half of unique spike-specific TCRs reportedly avoided B.1.351 and B.1.1.7 mutated regions.

Here immunoSEQ multiplex PCR was the method, and the copy in TCRdb shows in-frame clones only, minus some. The sample yields around 72,000 clones, 82% seen once. The J gene is TRBJ2-3, the V gene TRBV4-1; the D call may be TRBD1 or TRBD2 (5 bases each). The sequence was collected from an adult in good health. Sequenced material: peripheral blood, taken on day 0 of AZD1222 vaccination. The CDR3 is CASSPGTAHTQYF. The DNA for the CDR3 is TGCGCCAGCAGCCCCGGGACCGCGCATACGCAGTATTTT.